Each of the 5 T cell receptor beta chains below was sequenced from the same sample in a study of blood T cell repertoires in COVID-19. Data came from immunoSEQ multiplex PCR; TCRdb stores just in-frame clones and leaves some out. This table holds hundreds of thousands of clones, 86% found once. Sequencing used peripheral blood. The origin of the receptors is a woman under 40 with active or convalescent COVID-19.

This chain connects TRBV3-1 (or the pseudogene TRBV3-2) to TRBJ2-3, with TRBD2 matching over 10 bases. The CDR3 consists of 16 residues. Trimming removed 0 bases from V and 4 bases from J; junction bases left unmatched: 4. Germline CDR1 is LGHDT and CDR2 is YNNKEL (reference sequence). The CDR3 protein is CASSQDVAGGADTQYF. The CDR3 bases are TGTGCCAGCAGCCAAGATGTAGCGGGAGGCGCAGATACGCAGTATTTT.

This chain joins TRBV4-1 and TRBJ1-6; D gene unclear. With 0 bases removed from V and 6 bases from J, the gap between germline ends came to 21 bases. From germline, CDR1 is MGHRA and CDR2 YSYEKL. This CDR3 comprises 19 residues. CDR3 bases: TGCGCCAGCAGCCAAGATTTGCCCCAAACTTACCTTGCTAATTCACCCCTCCACTTT. This sequence encodes CASSQDLPQTYLANSPLHF.

This chain links TRBV5-1 with TRBJ2-2; 12 nucleotides line up with TRBD1. The CDR3 spans 16 residues. V was pared by 4 bases and J by 5 bases, with 6 bases of the junction left unmatched. Per germline, CDR1 SGHRS and CDR2 YFSETQ. CDR3 sequence: CASSTGQGAWTGELFF. Written as DNA, the CDR3 is TGCGCCAGCAGCACGGGACAGGGGGCTTGGACCGGGGAGCTGTTTTTT.

The chain recombines TRBV6-1 with TRBJ1-1; a weak D match, TRBD1 (6 bases). The CDR3 length is 16 residues. From germline, CDR1 is MNHNS and CDR2 SASEGT. V gave up 2 bases and J gave up 0 bases, with 13 bases separating them. CDR3 bases: TGTGCCAGCAGTGAACCGGGACAACCTATGAACACTGAAGCTTTCTTT. Its protein is CASSEPGQPMNTEAFF.

The chain joins TRBV3-1 (or the pseudogene TRBV3-2) to TRBJ2-7; weak D call: TRBD2 (6 bases). This CDR3 contains 13 residues. The V gene's germline CDR1 is LGHDT and CDR2 YNNKEL (reference sequence). The ends were cut back, 3 bases at V and 4 bases at J, with 10 bases in the middle. This CDR3 is CASSHAGPYEQYF. The CDR3 nucleotides read TGTGCCAGCAGCCACGCGGGGCCTTACGAGCAGTACTTC.